One sample yielded the 9 T cell receptor beta chains listed below, sequenced in a study of cytomegalovirus exposure and HLA in healthy donors. Vbeta (60) and Jbeta (13) primers were used in the PCR. The assay was immunoSEQ multiplex PCR, and TCRdb's table has in-frame clones only and misses some. In the table there are 60,000 to 70,000 clones, about 80% of which are singletons. The sequenced material came from PBMCs. The receptors originated from a woman younger than 45 in good health and CMV-seronegative.

V gene TRBV5-1 combines with J gene TRBJ2-2; TRBD1 agrees at 8 bases. Germline loops: CDR1 SGHRS, CDR2 YFSETQ. There are 14 residues in the CDR3. With V trimmed by 2 bases and J by 6 bases, 3 bases remained unmatched. The CDR3 is CASSFPQGAGELFF. CDR3 DNA sequence: TGCGCCAGCAGCTTCCCACAGGGGGCCGGGGAGCTGTTTTTT. Combining the CDR3 with reference TRBV5-1 and TRBJ2-2 gives the whole variable domain KAGVTQTPRYLIKTRGQQVTLSCSPISGHRSVSWYQQTPGQGLQFLFEYFSETQRNKGNFPGRFSGRQFSNSRSEMNVSTLELGDSALYLCASSFPQGAGELFFGEGSRLTVL.

V gene TRBV4-2 combines with J gene TRBJ2-5; possible D gene TRBD1, 5 bases. The CDR3 extends over 13 amino acids. V was trimmed by 2 bases and J by 5 bases, leaving 9 bases between them. Per the germline V gene, CDR1 is LGHNA and CDR2 is YNFKEQ. The CDR3 DNA reads TGTGCCAGCAGCCAAACAGGTGGGGAGACCCAGTACTTC. Its translation: CASSQTGGETQYF.

The CDR3 DNA reads TGTGCCAGCAGCAGATACGGGGTCCGTAACACCGGGGAGCTGTTTTTT. Amino acids: CASSRYGVRNTGELFF. The rearrangement joins TRBV5-6 to TRBJ2-2, with D possibly being TRBD2 (5 bases). The CDR3 is 16 amino acids. Germline CDR1 and CDR2: SGHDT and YYEEEE. Trimming left V 4 bases short and J 2 bases short, with 15 bases between.

In this sample, this clone turned up a few times. The chain couples TRBV4-3 to TRBJ2-7; 12 bases fit TRBD2. The CDR3 consists of 16 residues. V was pared by 0 bases and J by 10 bases, with 10 bases of the junction left unmatched. The germline V gene encodes CDR1 LGHNA and CDR2 YSLEER. The CDR3 nucleotides read TGCGCCAGCAGCCAAGACCCGACTAGCGGGAGAGGAGGACAGTACTTC. This codes for CASSQDPTSGRGGQYF.

The rearrangement joins TRBV28 to TRBJ1-2, with 8 bases aligning to TRBD1. With 5 bases clipped from V and 8 bases from J, the junction kept 10 bases outside the gene matches. Germline assignment: CDR1 MDHEN and CDR2 SYDVKM. The CDR3 covers 14 residues. Written as DNA, the CDR3 is TGTGCCAGCAGTACCCATCGACAGGGGAAAGGCTACACCTTC. This sequence encodes CASSTHRQGKGYTF.

The rearrangement links TRBV14 to TRBJ1-4; the D gene is possibly TRBD1 (6 bases). The germline V and J ends were trimmed by 1 base and 5 bases, with 14 bases remaining between them. CDR3 size: 16 residues. In germline, CDR1 is SGHDN, CDR2 FVKESK. The CDR3 coding sequence is TGTGCCAGCAGCCAAGGGAGCGGACAGAGAAATGAAAAACTGTTTTTT. Protein: CASSQGSGQRNEKLFF.

The J gene is TRBJ1-5, the V gene TRBV6-5; D might be TRBD1 (5 bases). CDR1 is MNHEY, CDR2 SVGAGI, per germline. V was clipped by 5 bases and J by 0 bases, with 8 bases between them. There are 14 residues in the CDR3. DNA of the CDR3: TGTGCCAGCAGTAAACAGGTTAGCAATCAGCCCCAGCATTTT. It encodes CASSKQVSNQPQHF.

The chain carries TRBV7-2 and TRBJ1-4; no firm D call. Germline V lookup: CDR1 SGHTA, CDR2 FQGNSA. V lost 0 bases to trimming and J lost 4 bases, with 9 bases between them. The CDR3 contains 15 residues. The CDR3 loop is CASSLAGSRNEKLFF. CDR3 sequence (DNA): TGTGCCAGCAGCTTAGCGGGCAGCCGTAATGAAAAACTGTTTTTT.

The chain is built from TRBV10-1 and TRBJ2-3; no clear D. The V gene's germline CDR1 is WNHNN and CDR2 SYGVQD (reference sequence). V was shortened by 4 bases and J by 2 bases, with 7 bases between the two germline ends. The CDR3 is 13 residues long. Written as DNA, the CDR3 is TGCGCCAGCAGTGTCTCCCCCACAGATACGCAGTATTTT. The encoded protein is CASSVSPTDTQYF.